Listed below are T cell receptor beta chains from one sample, sequenced in a study of blood T cell repertoires in COVID-19. Sequencing used immunoSEQ multiplex PCR; TCRdb keeps in-frame clones, though not all of them. The sample has 250,000 to 300,000 clones, approximately 86% seen once; the top ten hold 1%. The sample comprised PBMCs or T cells enriched from blood (not recorded which). The origin of the receptors is a woman aged 30 to 39 who had recovered from COVID-19. The CDR3 runs from the conserved cysteine through the conserved F or W. Each record gives: D gene, V gene, J gene, clone size, CDR3 length, CDR3 protein, CDR3 DNA. A D gene is named only where the DNA matches it firmly. The size entry is marked missing in some rows and otherwise reads once, few, many or a size class.

>.|TRBV28|TRBJ1-2|.|17
CASSLPAGALLFDGYTF
TGTGCCAGCAGTTTACCCGCAGGGGCCCTGCTCTTCGATGGCTACACCTTC
>.|TRBV28|TRBJ1-1|.|14
CASSSTPRNTEAFF
TGTGCCAGCAGTTCTACGCCGAGGAACACTGAAGCTTTCTTT
>TRBD1|TRBV28|TRBJ1-3|.|16
CASSYFSGGSGNTIYF
TGTGCCAGCAGTTATTTTTCAGGGGGCTCTGGAAACACCATATATTTT
>TRBD1|TRBV30|TRBJ2-2|once|14
CAWGGQADTGELFF
TGTGCCTGGGGTGGACAGGCTGACACCGGGGAGCTGTTTTTT
>.|TRBV7-9|TRBJ1-3|.|13
CASNQGSGNTIYF
TGTGCCAGCAACCAGGGCTCTGGAAACACCATATATTTT
>TRBD2|TRBV18|TRBJ2-1|.|16
CASSTLAGGPGNEQFF
TGTGCCAGCTCAACTCTAGCGGGGGGGCCGGGCAATGAGCAGTTCTTC
>.|TRBV14|TRBJ1-2|.|12
CASSPEGYGYTF
TGTGCCAGCAGCCCGGAGGGATATGGCTACACCTTC
>TRBD1|TRBV4-3|TRBJ2-7|few|15
CASRFDRGGPYEQYF
TGCGCCAGCAGATTTGACAGGGGTGGTCCATACGAGCAGTACTTC
>.|TRBV28|TRBJ2-7|.|15
CASSISRDTSYEQYF
TGTGCCAGCAGTATAAGCCGGGACACCTCCTACGAGCAGTACTTC
>.|TRBV3-1/TRBV3-2|TRBJ2-7|.|18
CASSQERKGTGVSSEQYF
TGTGCCAGCAGCCAAGAGAGGAAGGGGACGGGAGTGTCTTCCGAGCAGTACTTC
>TRBD1|TRBV2|TRBJ2-7|once|15
CASSESEGTADEQYF
TGTGCCAGCAGTGAATCAGAGGGGACAGCCGACGAGCAGTACTTC
>.|TRBV6-1|TRBJ1-5|.|16
CASSDWTRGGNQPQHF
TGTGCCAGCAGTGATTGGACAAGGGGAGGTAATCAGCCCCAGCATTTT
>.|TRBV9|TRBJ2-7|.|13
CASSSRDSYEQYF
TGTGCCAGCAGCTCACGCGATTCCTACGAGCAGTACTTC
>TRBD1|TRBV9|TRBJ2-3|.|15
CASSPRTGGRDTQYF
TGTGCCAGCAGCCCCCGTACAGGGGGCAGGGATACGCAGTATTTT
>TRBD1|TRBV12-3/TRBV12-4|TRBJ2-7|once|13
CASSSGTDYEQYF
TGTGCCAGCAGTTCCGGGACAGACTACGAGCAGTACTTC
>.|TRBV10-3|TRBJ2-2|.|13
CAISESRPGELFF
TGTGCCATCAGTGAGTCGAGGCCCGGGGAGCTGTTTTTT
>.|TRBV2|TRBJ1-1|.|13
CASSEAPNTEAFF
TGTGCCAGCAGTGAGGCCCCGAACACTGAAGCTTTCTTT
>TRBD1|TRBV6-5|TRBJ1-2|.|15
CASSYNPGQAFGYTF
TGTGCCAGCAGTTACAACCCGGGACAGGCGTTTGGCTACACCTTC
>TRBD1|TRBV10-3|TRBJ2-1|.|17
CAISARSGTGRDNEQFF
TGTGCCATCAGTGCCCGTTCCGGGACAGGGCGTGACAATGAGCAGTTCTTC
>TRBD1|TRBV27|TRBJ1-4|.|14
CATPKGATNEKLFF
TGTGCCACGCCAAAGGGGGCGACTAATGAAAAACTGTTTTTT
>TRBD1|TRBV5-1|TRBJ1-5|.|16
CASSPGQGGWNQPQHF
TGCGCCAGCAGCCCCGGACAGGGAGGATGGAATCAGCCCCAGCATTTT
>TRBD1|TRBV20-1|TRBJ2-5|.|14
CSASSRDRVETQYF
TGCAGTGCAAGTTCCCGGGACAGGGTGGAGACCCAGTACTTC
>.|TRBV28|TRBJ1-6|.|18
CASSLTPPGPSYNSPLHF
TGTGCCAGCAGTTTAACCCCCCCGGGTCCAAGCTATAATTCACCCCTCCACTTT
>.|TRBV3-1/TRBV3-2|TRBJ1-1|.|14
CASSQAVGGTEAFF
TGTGCCAGCAGCCAAGCGGTGGGGGGAACTGAAGCTTTCTTT
>.|TRBV27|TRBJ1-3|.|16
CASSYSSGAAGNTIYF
TGTGCCAGCAGTTATAGCAGTGGGGCGGCTGGAAACACCATATATTTT
>.|TRBV5-1|TRBJ2-7|.|11
CASRGDYEQYF
TGCGCCAGCCGGGGAGACTACGAGCAGTACTTC
>.|TRBV5-1|TRBJ2-1|.|13
CASSLSLYNEQFF
TGCGCCAGCAGCTTGTCCCTTTACAATGAGCAGTTCTTC
>.|TRBV30|TRBJ2-2|.|18
CAWSRKERTFLLTGELFF
TGTGCCTGGAGCCGTAAGGAGAGGACATTCCTCTTAACCGGGGAGCTGTTTTTT